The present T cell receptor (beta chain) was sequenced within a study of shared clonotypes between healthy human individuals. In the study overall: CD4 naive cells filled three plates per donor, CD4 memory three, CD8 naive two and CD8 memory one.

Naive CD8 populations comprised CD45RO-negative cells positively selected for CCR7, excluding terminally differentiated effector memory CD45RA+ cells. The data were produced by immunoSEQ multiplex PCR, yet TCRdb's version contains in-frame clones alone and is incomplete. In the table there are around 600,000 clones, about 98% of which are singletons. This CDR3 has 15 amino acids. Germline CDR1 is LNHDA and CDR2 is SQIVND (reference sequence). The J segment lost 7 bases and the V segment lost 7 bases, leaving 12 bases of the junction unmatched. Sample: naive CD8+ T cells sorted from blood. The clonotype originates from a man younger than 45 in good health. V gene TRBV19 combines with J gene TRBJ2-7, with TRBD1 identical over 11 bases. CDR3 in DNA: TGTGCCAGTACGCCCGGTGGACAGGGGGCTTGGGAGCAGTACTTC. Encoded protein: CASTPGGQGAWEQYF.